This TCR beta chain was documented in a study of technical replicates of blood from four donors (dated by TCRdb to about 2017). The germline V and J ends show losses of 4 bases and 0 bases respectively, and no gene match explains 2 bases of the junction. The CDR3 has 15 amino acids, counting the end cysteine and phenylalanine. Of all the DNA, just the CDR3 is kept, 45 bases in frame from base 1. The germline V gene sets CDR1 to ENHRY and CDR2 to SYGVKD. In regard to this clone: Its antigen remains unidentified. Within one base of it there is no much larger clone, and no base qualities were kept.

The library was produced with the immunoSEQ multiplex PCR assay. TCRdb provides this immuneACCESS table in a form limited to in-frame rearrangements. Some clones are lacking; in checked studies, under half of them reflect an unresolved V gene, and why the rest are absent is not known. In this sample the table shows approximately 76,000 clones, 65% to 90% of which occur a single time. 4.8% of the sample goes to the ten largest clones. Source material: PBMCs. The chain links TRBV10-3 with TRBJ1-3; the junction holds 8 bases that match TRBD1. The TCR comes from a human donor in good health. Some clones in this sample may be carry-over from other donors' samples. The DNA sequence reads TGTGCCATCAGTGGACAGGGGAACTCTGGAAACACCATATATTTT. Its translation is CAISGQGNSGNTIYF.